This T cell receptor beta chain derives from a study of T cell responses to AZD1222 COVID-19 vaccine (dated by TCRdb to 2020 to 2022). Turning to the overall study: A total of just over 230 trial participants underwent TCR sequencing, of whom about 200 had received two doses of AZD1222 and some 25 had received two doses of the MenACWY control vaccine. Trial participants were enrolled by age into 18-55, 56-69 and 70-plus year subgroups, with approximately 160, 26 and 62 TCR-sequenced participants respectively. The paper's findings and limits, for the study overall: Spike-specific TCR breadth and depth rose significantly after two AZD1222 doses compared with day 0 and with MenACWY recipients. Most participants were white British and females outnumbered males, and the authors suggested that clonal diversity may have been underestimated. Reportedly, almost half of the unique spike-specific TCRs recognized epitopes lying outside the regions that are mutated in the B.1.351 and B.1.1.7 variants. Conclusions about previously exposed vaccinees are limited, since just five to seven AZD1222 recipients were seropositive for SARS-CoV-2 at baseline. The 56-69-year group was small, and its depth increase did not reach significance, likely because of low power. CD4 TCRs associated with the vaccine covered the entire spike protein, and the dominant responses were in regions 160-218 and 743-854. Because no samples from the day 14 peak response were available, repertoires could be characterized only after the peak T cell response.

CDR3 length: 12 amino acids, cysteine to phenylalanine. Of the read, only the CDR3 DNA is kept; its 36 bases are in frame from base 1. The germline V and J ends show losses of 6 bases and 10 bases respectively, and no gene match explains 6 bases of the junction. CDR1 KGHSH and CDR2 LQKENI were looked up in the germline V gene. The CDR3 regions of human TCRbeta chains were analyzed by immunosequencing. Per the authors' processing: Repertoire TCRs were matched against a reference library of SARS-CoV-2-specific TCRs generated with the MIRA antigen-specificity platform. Breadth was defined as the fraction of unique TCRs that were SARS-CoV-2-associated. Depth was defined as the fraction of total T cells that were SARS-CoV-2-associated. Using the MIRA data, every spike-specific TCR was mapped to the spike region that the TCR reacted to and assigned to either a CD4 or a CD8 class. Log10-transformed breadth and depth values were compared by one-way ANOVA with Sidak's multiple comparisons tests. This immuneACCESS table, as held by TCRdb, lists in-frame sequences with V and J called but not all clones. Of the missing ones, under half trace to an unresolved V gene in checked studies; the others have no known cause. D and trimming come from the DNA, and the V and J calls and clone size come from that table. The table for this sample lists roughly 60,000 clones; about 74% of them were counted only once. The ten largest clones add up to around 3.5% of the sample.

The time point label here, explained by the study, means: about 28 days (+/-7) after the second vaccine dose. AZD1222 recipients whose second dose came at about 4 weeks and those whose second dose came at about 12 weeks were combined into one group, since spike-specific TCR depth and breadth did not differ between the two schedules. The vaccinee samples were drawn from two UK trials, COV001 and COV002, one of which was a single-blind randomized controlled phase 2/3 trial testing AZD1222 (ChAdOx1 nCoV-19) in healthy adults. Trial participant PBMC samples were collected at day 0 and day 28 after the second dose for TCRbeta chain sequencing. On this clone: What antigen it recognizes has not been identified. The input lacks base qualities; no much larger clone sits a single base away.

This chain joins TRBV18 to TRBJ1-1, with TRBD1 identical over 9 junction bases. The sample here was peripheral blood, taken 28 days after the second AZD1222 dose. This receptor was identified in an adult who received the AZD1222 COVID-19 vaccine. The CDR3 loop reads CASSRDRARAFF. The nucleotides are TGTGCCAGCTCTCGGGACAGGGCTCGAGCTTTCTTT.